Listed below are T cell receptor beta chains from one sample, sequenced in a study of T cell repertoires in cytomegalovirus infection. The antigens these receptors bind are not known. TCRdb reprocessed the reads with MiXCR, giving one entry per CDR3 protein. The sample lists fewer than 950,000 distinct CDR3 sequences; approximately 32% were seen once. The sequencing here drew on cultured CD8+ T cells from PBMCs, taken from culture after CMV antigen stimulation. The receptors were gathered from a human donor in good health (CMV status not recorded). Some clones in this sample may be carry-over from other donors' samples. Each CDR3 is given with its conserved first and last residue. A D gene is named only where the DNA matches it firmly. Rows may omit the clone size; those that give it use once, few, many or a size class.

j_call,clone_size,d_call,v_call,cdr3_nt,cdr3_aa
TRBJ1-2,NA,NA,TRBV11-1,TGTGCCAGCAGGACAGTAGGACGGGATAACTATGGCTACACCTTC,CASRTVGRDNYGYTF
TRBJ1-4,once,TRBD1,TRBV7-9,TGTGCCAGCAGCAACGGACAGGCCCTCAGATTTAATGAAAAACTGTTTTTT,CASSNGQALRFNEKLFF
TRBJ2-1,NA,NA,TRBV5-1,TGCGCCAGCAGCCCTAGGGAGGGGGCAAGCTCCTACAATGAGCAGTTCTTC,CASSPREGASSYNEQFF
TRBJ2-3,few,NA,TRBV15,TGTGCCACCCGCTCTGGAACTGGGGGGGGCGGCACAGATACGCAGTATTTT,CATRSGTGGGGTDTQYF
TRBJ1-6,NA,NA,TRBV27,TGTGCCAGCAGCCCCAGATCTCCTCCGGGGGCCCTCCACTTT,CASSPRSPPGALHF
TRBJ2-7,few,NA,TRBV7-9,TGTGCCAGCAGCATCAACCGGGACCTCCTCTCCTACGAGCAGTACTTC,CASSINRDLLSYEQYF
TRBJ1-3,NA,TRBD1,TRBV29-1,TGCAGCGCACAGGGGGCGAGGAACACCATATATTTT,CSAQGARNTIYF
TRBJ1-2,NA,NA,TRBV5-1,TGCGCCAGCAGCCCCAGGCCAGACGGAAACTATGGCTACACCTTC,CASSPRPDGNYGYTF
TRBJ1-1,NA,NA,TRBV7-6,TGTGCCAGCAGCCATGCTGAAGCTTTCTTT,CASSHAEAFF
TRBJ2-3,NA,TRBD2,TRBV9,TGTGCCAGCAGCGATTCCGGGACTAGCGGGGGGAACACAGATACGCAGTATTTT,CASSDSGTSGGNTDTQYF
TRBJ2-1,NA,TRBD2,TRBV6-1,TGTGCCAGCAGTCGAAAGCGGGGGGGCGTGGATGAGCAGTTCTTC,CASSRKRGGVDEQFF
TRBJ1-1,NA,NA,TRBV6-1,TGTGCCAGCAGTGTCGTATTAACTGAAGCTTTCTTT,CASSVVLTEAFF
TRBJ2-3,NA,TRBD2,TRBV27,TGTGCCAGCAGTTTCTGGACTAGCGGGGGCGGAGGCACAGATACGCAGTATTTT,CASSFWTSGGGGTDTQYF
TRBJ2-1,few,TRBD2,TRBV5-1,TGCGCCAGCAGCCTAGCGGCCCTGCCCGGATATGAGCAGTTCTTC,CASSLAALPGYEQFF
TRBJ1-2,few,NA,TRBV6-1,TGTGCCATCCGGGAAAGCGGCAGGGAGGCGTATGGCTACACCTTC,CAIRESGREAYGYTF
TRBJ2-7,few,NA,TRBV20-1,TGCAGTGCTAGAGATGGGCAGGGGCCGTGGGAGCAGTACTTC,CSARDGQGPWEQYF
TRBJ2-5,NA,NA,TRBV7-6,TGTGCCAGCAGCTTGAGGATCGTGGGGGAGACCCAGTACTTC,CASSLRIVGETQYF
TRBJ1-4,few,NA,TRBV7-9,TGTGCCAGCAGCTTAGCCCCCCCCCCCAGGGATGATAATGAAAAACTGTTTTTT,CASSLAPPPRDDNEKLFF
TRBJ1-1,NA,NA,TRBV19,TGTGCCAGTAGTATCGGGAGCAGGGTTCGTCGGAACACTGAAGCTTTCTTT,CASSIGSRVRRNTEAFF
TRBJ2-1,few,TRBD1,TRBV7-6,TGTGCCAGCAGCCTTGGACAGGGTAAGGATGAGCAGTTCTTC,CASSLGQGKDEQFF
TRBJ2-1,few,TRBD2,TRBV7-6,TGTGCCAGCAGCCCAGCCCCGGGGGGGATAAACAATGAGCAGTTCTTC,CASSPAPGGINNEQFF
TRBJ2-2,once,NA,TRBV28,TGTGCCAGCAGTTCTACGGGGGGCGGGTTAACCGGGGAGCTGTTTTTT,CASSSTGGGLTGELFF
TRBJ2-1,many,NA,TRBV7-2,TGTGCCAGCAGCTTAAGGGTCCCCCCCTACAATGAGCAGTTCTTC,CASSLRVPPYNEQFF
TRBJ2-1,NA,NA,TRBV6-4,TGTGCCAGCAGTGACTCGATTCGTGGCGAGGATGAGCAGTTCTTC,CASSDSIRGEDEQFF
TRBJ2-1,few,TRBD2,TRBV2,TGTGCCAGCGCCGGGCTAGCGGGCCCGGGGAATGAGCAGTTCTTC,CASAGLAGPGNEQFF
TRBJ2-3,few,NA,TRBV6-5,TGTGCCAGCAGTGTCAGGGAGTCAGATACGCAGTATTTT,CASSVRESDTQYF
TRBJ2-4,once,TRBD1,TRBV27,TGTGCCAGCAGTCTCCATCCATTCGACAGGGCAGCCAAAAACATTCAGTACTTC,CASSLHPFDRAAKNIQYF
TRBJ1-2,many,NA,TRBV7-2,TGTGCCAGCATTTCAGGCCGGGGAGCGGTTAACTATGGCTACACCTTC,CASISGRGAVNYGYTF
TRBJ1-1,many,NA,TRBV10-3,TGTGCCATCAGGGGAGCAAGGGAGGGGGTAGAGTCGACTGAAGCTTTCTTT,CAIRGAREGVESTEAFF
TRBJ2-6,once,NA,TRBV7-6,TGTGCCGACTCCTTTCTCGGGCCGATCGAGGCCAACGTCCTGACTTTC,CADSFLGPIEANVLTF
TRBJ1-1,few,NA,TRBV12-5,TGTGCTAGTGGTTTGTACGCAGGGGCAGAAACTGAAGCTTTCTTT,CASGLYAGAETEAFF